This entry lists 19 T cell receptor beta chains sequenced from one sample in a study of T-cell reconstitution after alpha-beta-depleted transplantation in children. The TCRbeta library was prepared with unique molecular identifiers. A single record per CDR3 protein comes from TCRdb applying MiXCR to the PCR reads. Of some 250,000 distinct CDR3 sequences in the sample, approximately 12% were seen once. The sample consisted of PBMCs from the stem cell graft donor, taken from the stem cell graft. These receptors all come from a human donor who donated a stem cell graft to a child with acute lymphoblastic leukemia.

This clonotype was counted a few times. The rearrangement uses TRBV28 and TRBJ1-5; D might be TRBD1 (6 bases). V was trimmed by 1 base and J by 4 bases, leaving 14 bases between them. CDR1 is MDHEN, CDR2 SYDVKM, per germline. There are 16 residues in the CDR3. Written as DNA, the CDR3 is TGTGCCAGCAGTTTATACTGGGGGGCGAGGAATCAGCCCCAGCATTTT. It yields the protein CASSLYWGARNQPQHF.

This clonotype was detected ten times or more. The V and J genes are TRBV4-2 and TRBJ1-1; D is undetermined. Between the trimmed V and J ends, which lost 3 bases and 8 bases, there was a span of 13 bases. The germline CDR1 and CDR2 sequences are LGHNA and YNFKEQ. This CDR3 has 13 residues. This CDR3 is CASSHTPGREAFF. The CDR3 DNA follows: TGTGCCAGCAGCCATACCCCAGGACGGGAAGCTTTCTTT.

The table lists this clonotype with many counts. V usage is TRBV28 and J usage is TRBJ1-4, with D hard to call. The CDR3 contains 15 residues. Germline CDR1 and CDR2: MDHEN and SYDVKM. V shed 4 bases and J shed 8 bases, with 17 bases lying between them. The CDR3 is CASSYHSPPEEKLFF. The CDR3 DNA follows: TGTGCCAGCAGTTACCATTCCCCACCGGAGGAAAAACTGTTTTTT.

This clonotype was observed many times. The gene calls are TRBV29-1 and TRBJ2-5, with D perhaps assigned TRBD1 or TRBD2 (5 bases each). Deletions cut 2 bases from V and 5 bases from J, with 12 bases between. CDR3 length: 13 amino acids. From germline, CDR1 is SQVTM and CDR2 ANQGSEA. The CDR3 loop is CSVEPRGRETQYF. The CDR3 DNA sequence: TGCAGCGTTGAACCCCGGGGACGGGAGACCCAGTACTTC.

This clonotype was picked up many times. The chain employs TRBV15 and TRBJ1-2, with 9 bases identical to TRBD1. The CDR3 is 16 residues long. The trim removed 1 base at V and 8 bases at J, leaving 11 bases unmatched. Germline V gives CDR1 LNHNV, CDR2 YYDKDF (reference sequence). Written as DNA, the CDR3 is TGTGCCACCAGCAGAGCGAGCCGGGACAGGGTGAACGGCTACACCTTC. Residues: CATSRASRDRVNGYTF.

This clonotype was detected ten times or more. The rearrangement links TRBV7-9 to TRBJ2-7, with TRBD1 matching over 8 bases. With V trimmed by 5 bases and J by 1 base, 7 bases remained unmatched. Germline assignment: CDR1 SEHNR and CDR2 FQNEAQ (reference sequence). CDR3 length equals 15 residues. The CDR3 region has the DNA TGTGCCAGCAGCCAAGGCAGGGGGCTATCCTACGAGCAGTACTTC. Amino acid sequence: CASSQGRGLSYEQYF. The full variable domain, in which reference TRBV7-9 and TRBJ2-7 provide the parts outside the CDR3, is DTGVSQNPRHKITKRGQNVTFRCDPISEHNRLYWYRQTLGQGPEFLTYFQNEAQLEKSRLLSDRFSAERPKGSFSTLEIQRTEQGDSAMYLCASSQGRGLSYEQYFGPGTRLTVT.

This clonotype has a count of ten or more. The gene calls are TRBV6-6 and TRBJ2-7; no clear D. The germline V and J ends were trimmed by 6 bases and 4 bases, with 7 bases remaining between them. The germline V gene encodes CDR1 MNHNY and CDR2 SVGAGI (reference sequence). This CDR3 has 11 amino acids. The CDR3 nucleotides read TGTGCCAGCAGCCCCCAGTACGAGCAGTACTTC. It is translated as CASSPQYEQYF.

This clonotype came up many times. The rearrangement uses TRBV7-2 and TRBJ2-5; possible D gene TRBD2, 5 bases. The CDR3 consists of 15 residues. From germline, CDR1 is SGHTA and CDR2 FQGNSA. Trimming stripped 4 bases from V and 3 bases from J, with 15 bases between. The CDR3 DNA is TGTGCCAGCAGCTCCCTCTTTGCAGCGGAAGAGACCCAGTACTTC. The encoded protein is CASSSLFAAEETQYF.

The chain uses TRBV5-1 and TRBJ1-1; D is perhaps TRBD1 (5 bases). Germline V gene data show CDR1 as SGHRS and CDR2 as YFSETQ. The CDR3 length is 15 residues. The germline V and J ends were trimmed by 6 bases and 4 bases, with 19 bases remaining between them. DNA of the CDR3: TGCGCCAGCATGCCGGCCGGGGGGGGAGGCACTGAAGCTTTCTTT. Translation: CASMPAGGGGTEAFF. The full variable domain, rest sourced from reference TRBV5-1 and TRBJ1-1, is KAGVTQTPRYLIKTRGQQVTLSCSPISGHRSVSWYQQTPGQGLQFLFEYFSETQRNKGNFPGRFSGRQFSNSRSEMNVSTLELGDSALYLCASMPAGGGGTEAFFGQGTRLTVV.

This chain joins TRBV30 and TRBJ2-4; D is unclear. The V end lost 0 bases, the J end lost 5 bases, and 5 bases lay between the germline ends. The CDR3 extends over 12 amino acids. Germline V gives CDR1 GTSNPN, CDR2 SVGIG (reference sequence). The CDR3, as DNA: TGTGCCTGGAGTGTACTCCAAAACATTCAGTACTTC. Its translation: CAWSVLQNIQYF.

There are many counts of this clonotype. The rearrangement links TRBV10-3 to TRBJ2-3; D not resolved. Germline V gives CDR1 ENHRY, CDR2 SYGVKD. The V gene lost 3 bases and the J gene lost 2 bases, with 6 bases spanning the gap. The length of the CDR3 is 13 residues. CDR3: CAISDDITDTQYF. DNA of the CDR3: TGTGCCATCAGTGACGACATCACAGATACGCAGTATTTT.

This clonotype has ten or more counts. The V call is TRBV27, the J call TRBJ1-6, with a possible D match to TRBD1 (5 bases). CDR3 size: 16 residues. The V gene lost 2 bases and the J gene lost 11 bases, with 19 bases spanning the gap. Germline V gene data show CDR1 as MNHEY and CDR2 as SMNVEV (reference sequence). The CDR3 reads CASSLSGVGTGTPLHF. CDR3 in DNA: TGTGCCAGCAGTTTAAGCGGGGTGGGGACGGGAACACCCCTCCACTTT.

This clonotype was counted many times. This chain links TRBV6-2 or TRBV6-3 with TRBJ1-6; D may be TRBD1 (6 bases). Germline CDR1 is MNHEY and CDR2 is SVGEGT. V was clipped by 7 bases and J by 6 bases, with 13 bases between them. The CDR3 is 14 residues long. The CDR3 nucleotides are TGTGCCAGCACCCTTGGACAGTTTAATTCACCCCTCCACTTT. Amino acids: CASTLGQFNSPLHF.

This sequence joins TRBV6-1 and TRBJ2-5; D remains unclear. From germline, CDR1 is MNHNS and CDR2 SASEGT. CDR3 size: 15 residues. V was shortened by 1 base and J by 1 base, with 10 bases between the two germline ends. In DNA, the CDR3 is TGTGCCAGCAGTGAAGAATTAGGGTTCCAAGAGACCCAGTACTTC. Translating gives CASSEELGFQETQYF.

This clonotype was counted at least ten times. The chain combines TRBV9 with TRBJ2-5; D is uncertain. The germline V gene has CDR1 SGDLS and CDR2 YYNGEE. This CDR3 has 14 residues. V lost 0 bases, J lost 1 base, and 7 bases lay in between. Written as DNA, the CDR3 is TGTGCCAGCAGCGTAGGGGCTATCCAAGAGACCCAGTACTTC. Translated: CASSVGAIQETQYF.

The V and J genes are TRBV6-5 and TRBJ2-6; possibly TRBD2 for D (6 bases). CDR3 length: 17 residues. Germline assignment: CDR1 MNHEY and CDR2 SVGAGI. Trimming shortened V by 4 bases and J by 2 bases, and 15 bases separated the two germline ends. The DNA for the CDR3 is TGTGCCAGCAGTTGGGACTCAGAAGTTGCTGGGGCCAACGTCCTGACTTTC. It encodes CASSWDSEVAGANVLTF.

This clonotype occurred a few times. The chain uses TRBV7-9 and TRBJ2-1, with TRBD1 as a possible D gene (6 bases). The CDR3 contains 15 residues. Germline lookup yields CDR1 SEHNR and CDR2 FQNEAQ (reference sequence). V shed 1 base and J shed 12 bases, with 19 bases lying between them. The DNA for the CDR3 is TGTGCCAGCAGCTTAGAACAGGGACCTCACTTAGGGCAGTTCTTC. It is translated as CASSLEQGPHLGQFF.

This clonotype showed up just once. A single base separates this from a much larger clone, so it may be a read error. In nucleotides, the CDR3 is TGTGCCAGCAAGAGGCCAGGGTCACGCAATGAGCAGTTCTTC. This encodes CASKRPGSRNEQFF. The chain employs TRBV6-2 or TRBV6-3 and TRBJ2-1, with D maybe TRBD1 (5 bases). Germline V gene data show CDR1 as MNHEY and CDR2 as SVGEGT. CDR3 size: 14 residues. The V end lost 7 bases, the J end lost 6 bases, and 16 bases lay between the germline ends.

In this sample, this clonotype turned up many times. The rearrangement uses TRBV28 and TRBJ2-3; tentative D call: TRBD1 (5 bases). Trimming shortened V by 7 bases and J by 0 bases, and 23 bases separated the two germline ends. The CDR3 loop spans 18 amino acids. The germline V gene has CDR1 MDHEN and CDR2 SYDVKM. DNA for the CDR3: TGTGCCAGCAAACTACGGCGACTGGGGCCAGGGAGCACAGATACGCAGTATTTT. Its protein product is CASKLRRLGPGSTDTQYF.